A selection of T cell receptor beta chains follows, all from one sample in a study of blood T cell repertoires in COVID-19. The repertoire was sequenced with immunoSEQ multiplex PCR; TCRdb's copy has only in-frame clones and lacks some. Found here are 60,000 to 70,000 clones, 80% to 90% of them singletons; the top ten hold almost 1.5%. Sequencing was done on a sample of peripheral blood. The origin of the receptors is a woman aged 55-70 years with acute or convalescent COVID-19. Each CDR3 is given with its conserved first and last residue. The D gene is left open where the match is weak. Not all rows give a size; the values are once, few, many and, for expanded clones, a class.

J gene,CDR3 length,D gene,clone size,V gene,CDR3 DNA,CDR3 protein
TRBJ1-1,13,-,-,TRBV7-9,TGTGCCAGCAGCTCTTGGGCTGACACTGAAGCTTTCTTT,CASSSWADTEAFF
TRBJ1-6,15,-,-,TRBV9,TGTGCCAGCAGAGCTCACGGGGATTCTGATTCACCCCTCCACTTT,CASRAHGDSDSPLHF
TRBJ1-2,14,-,-,TRBV27,TGTGCCAGCAGTCGGTCGACAGGATTTTATGGCTACACCTTC,CASSRSTGFYGYTF
TRBJ2-5,14,TRBD2,-,TRBV5-1,TGCGCCAGCAGAAGCGGGGGACGTCAAGAGACCCAGTACTTC,CASRSGGRQETQYF
TRBJ1-2,15,-,-,TRBV7-9,TGTGCCAGCAGCCTCTCGACAGGTATCACGGGGTCATACACCTTC,CASSLSTGITGSYTF
TRBJ2-7,14,-,-,TRBV12-1,TGTGCCAGCAGTTTCCGGACAGGGGGTGCCGAGCAGTACTTC,CASSFRTGGAEQYF
TRBJ2-1,15,TRBD2,few,TRBV10-3,TGTGCCATCAGTACTAGCGGGGGGGCTGGGAATGAGCAGTTCTTC,CAISTSGGAGNEQFF
TRBJ2-1,13,TRBD2,few,TRBV5-1,TGCGCCAGCAACAGCGGGGGCTCCAATGAGCAGTTCTTC,CASNSGGSNEQFF
TRBJ2-5,11,-,-,TRBV5-6,TGTGCCAGCAGCTTGGAAGAGGCCCAGTACTTC,CASSLEEAQYF
TRBJ1-2,18,TRBD1,once,TRBV19,TGTGCCAGTAGTAAAAGCCGTCGGACAGGGGAAGTTTACTATGGCTACACCTTC,CASSKSRRTGEVYYGYTF
TRBJ1-6,16,TRBD1,-,TRBV5-5,TGTGCCAGCAGGGCCGGGACAGGGGTTTATAATTCACCCCTCCACTTT,CASRAGTGVYNSPLHF
TRBJ1-1,14,-,-,TRBV7-3,TGTGCCAGCAGCTTATCGAGAGATGCGGGAGAAGCTTTCTTT,CASSLSRDAGEAFF
TRBJ2-7,16,TRBD1,once,TRBV5-1,TGCGCCAGCAGCATGTCCCCGGGACAGGGTTTCTACGAGCAGTACTTC,CASSMSPGQGFYEQYF
TRBJ2-3,16,TRBD2,-,TRBV5-1,TGCGCCAGCAAATCTTCCCTAGCGGGAGGGGCAGATACGCAGTATTTT,CASKSSLAGGADTQYF
TRBJ1-5,14,-,-,TRBV6-5,TGTGCCAGCATTCTAGTTTGGGGCAATCAGCCCCAGCATTTT,CASILVWGNQPQHF
TRBJ2-7,14,TRBD2,-,TRBV5-6,TGTGCCAGCAGCTTGGGGGGAGGGTCCTACGAGCAGTACTTC,CASSLGGGSYEQYF
TRBJ1-2,14,TRBD1,-,TRBV28,TGTGCCAGCAGTTTATTTACAGGGGGCTATGGCTACACCTTC,CASSLFTGGYGYTF
TRBJ1-6,16,-,-,TRBV30,TGTGCCTGGAGTGGAAAGGGGCCTTCCTATAATTCACCCCTCCACTTT,CAWSGKGPSYNSPLHF
TRBJ1-1,14,-,-,TRBV18,TGTGCCAGCTCACCACAGGAGGCGAACACTGAAGCTTTCTTT,CASSPQEANTEAFF
TRBJ1-1,15,-,-,TRBV18,TGTGCCAGCTCACAACAGCTAGGGGGGAACACTGAAGCTTTCTTT,CASSQQLGGNTEAFF
TRBJ2-1,21,TRBD2,-,TRBV4-2,TGTGCCAGCAGCCAAGAACTTCCTAGCGGGGGGCTTTATTCGTCCTACAATGAGCAGTTCTTC,CASSQELPSGGLYSSYNEQFF
TRBJ1-3,15,-,-,TRBV6-5,TGTGCCAGCAGAATGATGAGTTTCTCTGGAAACACCATATATTTT,CASRMMSFSGNTIYF
TRBJ2-5,15,-,few,TRBV6-2/TRBV6-3,TGTGCCAGCAGTTTCCAACAGGGACGGCTGGAGACCCAGTACTTC,CASSFQQGRLETQYF
TRBJ2-5,16,TRBD2,few,TRBV5-6,TGTGCCAGCAGCTTGGTTTACGGGGGGTTACAAGAGACCCAGTACTTC,CASSLVYGGLQETQYF
TRBJ1-1,13,TRBD1,-,TRBV7-8,TGTGCCAGCAGCTTAGACAGGGGGGTTGAAGCTTTCTTT,CASSLDRGVEAFF
TRBJ2-1,14,-,-,TRBV10-3,TGTGCCATCAAAGCCCGACAGGAGACCAATGAGCAGTTCTTC,CAIKARQETNEQFF
TRBJ2-1,13,-,-,TRBV5-1,TGCGCCAGCAGCTTGGGTTCTAACAATGAGCAGTTCTTC,CASSLGSNNEQFF
TRBJ2-7,13,-,-,TRBV6-5,TGTGCCAGCAAATGGACAGATCGTTACGAGCAGTACTTC,CASKWTDRYEQYF
TRBJ1-2,16,TRBD1,-,TRBV5-1,TGCGCCAGCAGCTTGGGACGAGGGACAGGGCTAAATGGCTACACCTTC,CASSLGRGTGLNGYTF